Presented here are 5 T cell receptor beta chains from one specimen sequenced in a study of CD8 T cells in Susac syndrome. The authors reverse transcribed 0.5 to 1 ug RNA with random hexamers. TCRdb reprocessed the immunoSEQ multiplex PCR reads with MiXCR, giving one entry per CDR3 protein. This sample has about 130,000 distinct CDR3 sequences; approximately 95% occur once, and the top ten carry around 0.2%. Sequencing was done on a sample of CD8+ T cells from PBMCs. The receptors stem from a human donor with Susac syndrome.

The chain has TRBV27 and TRBJ2-3; TRBD1 matches 8 bases. CDR1 is MNHEY, CDR2 SMNVEV, per germline (reference sequence). V lost 5 bases and J lost 7; bases outside the gene matches: 8. This CDR3 has 14 amino acids. CDR3 region: CASSPGGLGHTQYF. The CDR3, as DNA: TGTGCCAGCAGTCCAGGGGGCTTGGGGCATACGCAGTATTTT.

V and J are TRBV7-8 and TRBJ1-2, with TRBD1 as a possible D gene (5 bases). In germline, CDR1 is SGHVS, CDR2 FQNEAQ. The CDR3 totals 16 residues. V was pared by 0 bases and J by 4 bases, with 15 bases between. The CDR3 region is CASSLAGEGISYGYTF. The CDR3 DNA sequence: TGTGCCAGCAGCTTAGCGGGGGAGGGGATTTCCTATGGCTACACCTTC.

This chain links TRBV20-1 with TRBJ2-7; D perhaps matches TRBD1 (6 bases). Germline CDR1 is DFQATT and CDR2 is SNEGSKA (reference sequence). V lost 6 bases, J lost 4 bases, and 10 bases lay in between. This CDR3 region has 11 residues. CDR3 sequence: CSATTGYEQYF. CDR3 coding DNA: TGCAGTGCAACAACAGGGTACGAGCAGTACTTC.

This chain links TRBV12-3 or TRBV12-4 with TRBJ2-7, with D possibly TRBD2 on 6 matching bases. Trimming left V 1 base short and J 4 bases short, with 23 bases between. The CDR3 length is 18 residues. Here the CDR3 reads CASSLGLPGSPLIYEQYF. CDR3 nucleotide sequence: TGTGCCAGCAGTTTAGGGCTGCCCGGGAGCCCCCTAATATACGAGCAGTACTTC.

The V and J genes are TRBV28 and TRBJ2-1; D assignment may be TRBD1 or TRBD2 (5 bases each). The CDR3 is 13 residues long. In germline, CDR1 is MDHEN, CDR2 SYDVKM. V lost 6 bases, J lost 10 bases, and 16 bases lay in between. Written as DNA, the CDR3 is TGTGCCAGCAGCCTGGGTCGGTGGGACGAGCAGTTCTTC. Its translation: CASSLGRWDEQFF.